These 18 T cell receptor beta chains originate from one sample sequenced in a study of siplizumab effects on memory and regulatory T cells. Clones were sequenced by immunoSEQ multiplex PCR, and TCRdb holds only the in-frame ones, with some missing. The sample shows over 65,000 clones, roughly 94% of them seen only once. Sequenced sample: CD8+ T cells sorted from blood. The receptors come from a human donor in good health.

The chain recombines TRBV6-6 with TRBJ2-3, with D uncertain. Germline CDR1 MNHNY, CDR2 SVGAGI (reference sequence). The CDR3 contains 12 residues. With 8 bases removed from V and 2 bases from J, the gap between germline ends came to 8 bases. CDR3 DNA sequence: TGTGCCAGCTTAGATGCCACAGATACGCAGTATTTT. It codes for CASLDATDTQYF.

Note on this clone: The DNA is left out, because the CDR3 cannot be placed on it with certainty; the CDR3 is given as TCRdb lists it. The CDR3 is CASSKLVVWGKGSTYEQYF. V usage is TRBV21-1 and J usage is TRBJ2-7; the D call TRBD1 from the table was never checked on the DNA. TRBV21-1 is tagged as a pseudogene. The length of the CDR3 is 19 amino acids, counting both ends.

The V and J genes are TRBV10-1 and TRBJ1-1; 7 bases line up with TRBD1. CDR1 is WNHNN, CDR2 SYGVQD, per germline (reference sequence). The V gene end was trimmed by 5 bases and the J gene end by 5 bases; junction bases not matched to a gene: 2. The CDR3 has 12 residues. The CDR3 DNA reads as TGCGCCAGCAGTCCAGGGGGGACTGAAGCTTTCTTT. As protein: CASSPGGTEAFF.

This chain connects TRBV27 to TRBJ1-1; D is possibly TRBD1 (5 bases). The V end lost 8 bases, the J end lost 9 bases, and 19 bases lay between the germline ends. The CDR3 runs to 13 residues. Germline values: CDR1 MNHEY, CDR2 SMNVEV (reference sequence). The CDR3 DNA reads TGTGCCAGCGAAGACCCAGGGAGTCCGCAAGCTTTCTTT. As protein: CASEDPGSPQAFF.

The CDR3 sequence is CASSPRRNSYNEQFF. CDR3 in DNA: TGTGCCAGCAGCCCTAGACGGAACTCCTACAATGAGCAGTTCTTC. The V gene is TRBV14, the J gene TRBJ2-1; D gene ambiguous. CDR1 and CDR2 from the germline V gene are SGHDN and FVKESK. CDR3 size: 15 residues. Trimming removed 4 bases from V and 0 bases from J, with 10 bases in between.

The chain has TRBV6-1 and TRBJ1-1; TRBD1 is a possible D gene (6 bases). Trimming pared 7 bases from V and 8 bases from J, leaving 11 bases between. The CDR3 totals 11 residues. The germline V gene has CDR1 MNHNS and CDR2 SASEGT. The CDR3 sequence: CASTPGTEAFF. DNA for the CDR3: TGTGCCAGCACCCCCGGGACAGAAGCTTTCTTT.

The V and J genes are TRBV6-6 and TRBJ2-1; D not resolved. CDR1 and CDR2 (germline): MNHNY, SVGAGI (reference sequence). The CDR3 runs to 16 residues. V was pared by 4 bases and J by 0 bases, with 13 bases between. In DNA, the CDR3 is TGTGCCAGCAGTTTAACCGGACGAGGCTCCTACAATGAGCAGTTCTTC. The encoded protein is CASSLTGRGSYNEQFF.

The rearrangement uses TRBV4-1 and TRBJ2-7, with 13 bases identical to TRBD2. The CDR3 has 15 residues. Germline assignment: CDR1 MGHRA and CDR2 YSYEKL. The trim removed 6 bases at V and 7 bases at J, leaving 9 bases unmatched. CDR3 sequence: CASSSTSGRPGEQYF. As DNA, the CDR3 is TGCGCCAGCAGTTCGACTAGCGGGAGGCCGGGGGAGCAGTACTTC.

The chain links TRBV27 to TRBJ2-5, with 7 nucleotides matching TRBD2. This CDR3 is built from 15 residues. Looked up from germline, CDR1 is MNHEY and CDR2 is SMNVEV (reference sequence). The junction had 6 bases not matched to a gene; V was cut back by 0 bases and J by 5 bases. CDR3 region: CASSLSAGVVETQYF. The CDR3 coding sequence is TGTGCCAGCAGTTTATCCGCGGGAGTTGTGGAGACCCAGTACTTC.

The rearrangement uses TRBV11-3 and TRBJ2-7; 11 positions match TRBD1. There are 13 residues in the CDR3. J lost 6 bases, V lost 5 bases, and 3 bases had no gene match. The germline V gene encodes CDR1 SGHNT and CDR2 YENEEA. The DNA for the CDR3 is TGTGCCAGCAGCCTGGGACAGGGGGGCGAGCAGTACTTC. This translates into CASSLGQGGEQYF.

The chain couples TRBV7-6 to TRBJ2-7, with a possible D match to TRBD2 (5 bases). In germline, CDR1 is SGHVS, CDR2 FNYEAQ. The ends were cut back, 5 bases at V and 2 bases at J, with 13 bases in the middle. CDR3 size: 14 residues. The CDR3 reads CASSPSTSPYEQYF. As DNA, the CDR3 is TGTGCCAGCAGCCCGTCCACTAGTCCCTACGAGCAGTACTTC.

This chain joins TRBV28 and TRBJ1-1; D unresolved. From germline, CDR1 is MDHEN and CDR2 SYDVKM. Between the trimmed V and J ends, which lost 7 bases and 0 bases, there was a span of 9 bases. This CDR3 has 13 amino acids. The DNA for the CDR3 is TGTGCCAGCACAGGACGGCTGAACACTGAAGCTTTCTTT. It is translated as CASTGRLNTEAFF.

V gene TRBV7-9 combines with J gene TRBJ2-7; D gene ambiguous. Trimming left V 4 bases short and J 7 bases short, with 14 bases between. This CDR3 has 13 amino acids. Germline lookup yields CDR1 SEHNR and CDR2 FQNEAQ (reference sequence). CDR3 coding DNA: TGTGCCAGCAGCTATAAGCTCCGGAATGAGCAGTACTTC. It is translated as CASSYKLRNEQYF.

The chain couples TRBV7-9 to TRBJ1-2; tentatively, D is TRBD1 (5 bases). Germline CDR1 is SEHNR and CDR2 is FQNEAQ (reference sequence). The CDR3 totals 14 residues. Trimming pared 5 bases from V and 6 bases from J, leaving 16 bases between. CDR3 residues: CASSDVERGDGYTF. The DNA for the CDR3 is TGTGCCAGCAGCGACGTCGAAAGGGGAGATGGCTACACCTTC.

The rearrangement links TRBV27 to TRBJ2-3; the D is unclear. This CDR3 has 15 amino acids. The germline gives CDR1 MNHEY, CDR2 SMNVEV (reference sequence). Trimming left V 5 bases short and J 5 bases short, with 17 bases between. CDR3 nucleotide sequence: TGTGCCAGCAGTACCCTGACCCTGATGGGAGATACGCAGTATTTT. Translating gives CASSTLTLMGDTQYF.

V usage is TRBV7-9 and J usage is TRBJ1-1; D call uncertain. Germline values: CDR1 SEHNR, CDR2 FQNEAQ (reference sequence). The CDR3 sequence is 13 residues long. V was cut by 5 bases and J by 1 base, with 8 bases left in between. The CDR3 DNA reads TGTGCCAGCAGCCCGACGGGGAACACTGAAGCTTTCTTT. Translated, it gives CASSPTGNTEAFF.

This CDR3 reads CASSYGTPAPNQPQHF. The CDR3 DNA reads as TGTGCCAGCAGTTACGGGACTCCCGCCCCCAATCAGCCCCAGCATTTT. The J gene is TRBJ1-5, the V gene TRBV6-6; D may be TRBD1 (5 bases). Germline loops: CDR1 MNHNY, CDR2 SVGAGI (reference sequence). Trimming took 2 bases from V and 3 from J, leaving 14 bases between them. The CDR3 totals 16 residues.

Points on this clone: Other DNA sequences of this sample code for an identical CDR3. The V call is TRBV27, the J call TRBJ1-5; the D gene is possibly TRBD1 (6 bases). The CDR3 is 15 residues long. Trimming removed 2 bases from V and 0 bases from J, with 8 bases in between. Germline values: CDR1 MNHEY, CDR2 SMNVEV (reference sequence). The CDR3 nucleotides read TGTGCCAGCAGTTTAGGAGGGGGTAGCAATCAGCCCCAGCATTTT. It specifies CASSLGGGSNQPQHF.